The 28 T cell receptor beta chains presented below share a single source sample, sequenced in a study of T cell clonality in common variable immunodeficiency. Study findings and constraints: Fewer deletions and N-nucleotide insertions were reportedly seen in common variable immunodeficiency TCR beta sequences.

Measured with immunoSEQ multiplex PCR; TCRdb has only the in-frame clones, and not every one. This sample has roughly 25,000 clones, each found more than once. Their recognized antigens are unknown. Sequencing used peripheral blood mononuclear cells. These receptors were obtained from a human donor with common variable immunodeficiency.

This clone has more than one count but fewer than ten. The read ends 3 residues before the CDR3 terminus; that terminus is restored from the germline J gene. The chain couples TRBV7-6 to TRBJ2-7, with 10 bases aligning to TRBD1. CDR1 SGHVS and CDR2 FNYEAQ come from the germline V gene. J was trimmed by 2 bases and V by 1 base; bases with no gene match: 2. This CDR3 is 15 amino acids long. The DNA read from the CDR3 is TGTGCCAGCAGCTTAGGGGACAGGGGCCCCTACGAG. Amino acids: CASSLGDRGPYE. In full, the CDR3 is CASSLGDRGPYEQYF.

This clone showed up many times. CDR3 bases read: TGTGCCAGCAGCTCATGGACTAGCGCCCAAGAGACC. This sequence encodes CASSSWTSAQET. The CDR3 as a whole reads CASSSWTSAQETQYF. The chain uses TRBV7-2 and TRBJ2-5, with 9 bases identical to TRBD2. The read ends 3 residues early relative to the CDR3; the germline J gene fills the gap. V was pared by 4 bases and J by 1 base, with 4 bases of the junction left unmatched. Germline CDR1 and CDR2: SGHTA and FQGNSA. CDR3 size: 15 residues.

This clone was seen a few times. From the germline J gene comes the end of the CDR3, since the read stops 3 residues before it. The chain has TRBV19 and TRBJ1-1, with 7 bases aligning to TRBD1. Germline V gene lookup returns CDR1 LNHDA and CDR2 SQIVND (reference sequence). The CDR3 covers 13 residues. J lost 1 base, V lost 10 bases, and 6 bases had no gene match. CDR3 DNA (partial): TGTGCCACCAGCAGGACAGGGAACACTGAA. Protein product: CATSRTGNTE. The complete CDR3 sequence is CATSRTGNTEAFF. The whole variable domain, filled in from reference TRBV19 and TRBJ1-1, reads DGGITQSPKYLFRKEGQNVTLSCEQNLNHDAMYWYRQDPGQGLRLIYYSQIVNDFQKGDIAEGYSVSREKKESFPLTVTSAQKNPTAFYLCATSRTGNTEAFFGQGTRLTVV.

The covered CDR3 bases are TGTGCCAGCACGACAGGGTACAACGAG. Its translation: CASTTGYNE. Given in full, the CDR3 is CASTTGYNEQYF. The chain employs TRBV6-2 or TRBV6-3 and TRBJ2-7; 7 nucleotides match TRBD1. The read comes to an end 3 residues before the CDR3 does, leaving the germline J gene to fill in the end. Germline CDR1 and CDR2: MNHEY and SVGEGT. Trimming took 7 bases from V and 5 from J; bases not matched to a gene: 5. The CDR3 length is 12 residues.

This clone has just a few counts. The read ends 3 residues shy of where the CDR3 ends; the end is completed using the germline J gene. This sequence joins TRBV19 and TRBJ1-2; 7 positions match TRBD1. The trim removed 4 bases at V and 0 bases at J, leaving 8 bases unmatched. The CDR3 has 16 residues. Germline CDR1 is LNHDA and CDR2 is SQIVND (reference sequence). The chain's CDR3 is CASSTRTGLANYGYTF. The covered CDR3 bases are TGTGCCAGTAGTACCAGGACAGGTTTAGCTAACTATGGC.

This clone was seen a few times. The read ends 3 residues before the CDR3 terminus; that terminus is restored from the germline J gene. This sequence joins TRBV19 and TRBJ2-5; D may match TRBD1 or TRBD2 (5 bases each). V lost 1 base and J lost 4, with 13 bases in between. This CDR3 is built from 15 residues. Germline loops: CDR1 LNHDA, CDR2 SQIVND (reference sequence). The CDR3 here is CASSIVRGAGETQYF. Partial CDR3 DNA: TGTGCCAGTAGTATAGTTCGAGGGGCCGGAGAGACC.

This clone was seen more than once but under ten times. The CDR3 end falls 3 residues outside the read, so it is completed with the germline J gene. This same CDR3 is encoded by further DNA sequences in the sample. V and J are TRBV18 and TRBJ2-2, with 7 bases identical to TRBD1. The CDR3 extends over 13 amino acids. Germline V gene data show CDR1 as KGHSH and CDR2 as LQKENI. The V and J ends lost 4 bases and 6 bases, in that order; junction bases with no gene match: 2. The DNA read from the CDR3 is TGTGCCAGCTCACTTCAGGGGGCCGGGGAG. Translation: CASSLQGAGE. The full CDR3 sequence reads CASSLQGAGELFF.

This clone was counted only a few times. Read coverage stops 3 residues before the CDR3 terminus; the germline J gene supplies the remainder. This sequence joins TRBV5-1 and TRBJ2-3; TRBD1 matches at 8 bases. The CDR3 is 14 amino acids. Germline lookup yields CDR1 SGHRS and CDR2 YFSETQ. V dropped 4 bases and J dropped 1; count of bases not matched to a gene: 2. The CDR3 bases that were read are TGCGCCAGCAGCGTGGGACAGGGCACAGATACG. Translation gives CASSVGQGTDT. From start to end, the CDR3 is CASSVGQGTDTQYF.

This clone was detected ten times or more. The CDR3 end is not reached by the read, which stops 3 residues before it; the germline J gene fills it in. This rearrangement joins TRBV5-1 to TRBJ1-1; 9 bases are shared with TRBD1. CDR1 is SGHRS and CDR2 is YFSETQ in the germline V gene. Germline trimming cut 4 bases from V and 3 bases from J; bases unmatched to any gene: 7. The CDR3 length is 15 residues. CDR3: CASSPDRGLDTEAFF. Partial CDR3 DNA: TGCGCCAGCAGCCCGGACAGGGGACTAGACACTGAA.

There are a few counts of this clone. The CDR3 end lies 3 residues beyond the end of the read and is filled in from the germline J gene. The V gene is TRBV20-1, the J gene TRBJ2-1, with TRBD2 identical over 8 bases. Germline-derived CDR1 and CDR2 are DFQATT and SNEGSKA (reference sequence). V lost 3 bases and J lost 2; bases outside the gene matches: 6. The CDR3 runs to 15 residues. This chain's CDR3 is CSARGSGSPYNEQFF. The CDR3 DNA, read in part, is TGCAGTGCTAGGGGGAGCGGGAGTCCCTACAATGAG.

CDR3 bases read: TGTGCCTGGGAGCCAACTAATGAAAAA. Translation: CAWEPTNEK. The entire CDR3 protein reads CAWEPTNEKLFF. The chain has TRBV30 and TRBJ1-4; D is unclear. The read gets to within 3 residues of the CDR3 end, and the germline J gene fills in the rest. The V gene lost 5 bases and the J gene lost 0 bases, with 4 bases spanning the gap. The CDR3 runs to 12 residues. CDR1 GTSNPN and CDR2 SVGIG come from the germline V gene (reference sequence).

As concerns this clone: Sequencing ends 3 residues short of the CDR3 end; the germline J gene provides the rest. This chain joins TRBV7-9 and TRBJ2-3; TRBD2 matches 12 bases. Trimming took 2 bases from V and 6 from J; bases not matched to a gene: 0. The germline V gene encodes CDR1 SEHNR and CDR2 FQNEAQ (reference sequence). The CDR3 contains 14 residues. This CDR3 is CASSLTSGGDTQYF. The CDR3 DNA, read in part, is TGTGCCAGCAGCTTAACTAGCGGGGGGGATACG.

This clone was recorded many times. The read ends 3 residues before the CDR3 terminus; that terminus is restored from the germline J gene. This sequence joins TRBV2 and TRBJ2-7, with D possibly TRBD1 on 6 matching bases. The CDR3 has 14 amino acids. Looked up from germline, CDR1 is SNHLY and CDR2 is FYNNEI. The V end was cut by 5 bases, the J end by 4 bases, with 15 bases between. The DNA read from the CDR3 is TGTGCCAGCAGTCTTGGGGGCAGGAGGTACGAG. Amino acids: CASSLGGRRYE. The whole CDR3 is CASSLGGRRYEQYF.

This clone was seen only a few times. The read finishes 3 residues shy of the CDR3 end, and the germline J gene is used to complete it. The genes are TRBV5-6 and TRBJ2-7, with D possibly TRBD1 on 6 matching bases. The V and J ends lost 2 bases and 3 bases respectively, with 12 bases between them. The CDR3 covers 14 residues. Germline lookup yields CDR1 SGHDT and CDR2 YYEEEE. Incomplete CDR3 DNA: TGTGCCAGCAGCTTCGGGACGGACAGCTACGAG. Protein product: CASSFGTDSYE. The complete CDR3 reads CASSFGTDSYEQYF.

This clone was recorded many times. The sequenced CDR3 bases are TGTGCCAGCAGGGAGGAGGGGAGGCAGACC. This codes for CASREEGRQT. The entire CDR3 reads CASREEGRQTQYF. The rearrangement uses TRBV6-2 or TRBV6-3 and TRBJ2-5, with TRBD2 as a possible D gene (6 bases). The CDR3 end is not reached by the read, which stops 3 residues before it; the germline J gene fills it in. There are 13 residues in the CDR3. V gave up 6 bases and J gave up 6 bases, with 14 bases separating them. Germline V lookup: CDR1 MNHEY, CDR2 SVGEGT.

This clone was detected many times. The CDR3 loop is CASSLGQGMNTEAFF. CDR3 bases read: TGTGCCAGCAGCTTGGGTCAGGGCATGAACACTGAA. The chain joins TRBV5-6 to TRBJ1-1, with D tentatively TRBD1 (5 bases). The missing CDR3 end, 3 residues past where the read stops, is filled in from the germline J gene. The V and J ends lost 0 bases and 0 bases respectively, with 9 bases between them. The CDR3 extends over 15 amino acids. The germline CDR1 and CDR2 sequences are SGHDT and YYEEEE.

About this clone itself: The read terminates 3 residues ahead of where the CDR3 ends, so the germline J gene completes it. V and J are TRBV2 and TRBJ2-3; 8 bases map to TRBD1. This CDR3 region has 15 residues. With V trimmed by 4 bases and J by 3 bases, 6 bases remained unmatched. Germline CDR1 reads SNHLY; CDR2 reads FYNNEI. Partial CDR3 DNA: TGTGCCAGCAGTGTTGAGACAGGGGCGACAGATACG. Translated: CASSVETGATDT. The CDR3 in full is CASSVETGATDTQYF. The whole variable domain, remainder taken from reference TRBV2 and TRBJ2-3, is EPEVTQTPSHQVTQMGQEVILRCVPISNHLYFYWYRQILGQKVEFLVSFYNNEISEKSEIFDDQFSVERPDGSNFTLKIRSTKLEDSAMYFCASSVETGATDTQYFGPGTRLTVL.

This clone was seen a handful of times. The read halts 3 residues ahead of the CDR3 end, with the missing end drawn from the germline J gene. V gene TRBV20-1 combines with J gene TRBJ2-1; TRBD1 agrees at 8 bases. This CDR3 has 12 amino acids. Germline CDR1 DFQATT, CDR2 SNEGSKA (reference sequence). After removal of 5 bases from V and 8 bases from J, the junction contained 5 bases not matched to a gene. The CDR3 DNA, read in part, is TGCAGTGCTTACAGGGGGAACGATGAG. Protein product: CSAYRGNDE. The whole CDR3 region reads CSAYRGNDEQFF.

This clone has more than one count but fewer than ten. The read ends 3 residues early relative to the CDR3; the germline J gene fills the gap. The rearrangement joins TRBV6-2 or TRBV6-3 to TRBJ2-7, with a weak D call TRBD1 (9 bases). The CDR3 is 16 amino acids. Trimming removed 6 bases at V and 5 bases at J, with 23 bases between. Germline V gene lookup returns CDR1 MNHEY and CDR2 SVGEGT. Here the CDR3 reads CASSPRGGTGSNEQYF. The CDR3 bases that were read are TGTGCCAGCAGCCCCCGGGGGGGGACAGGGAGTAACGAG.

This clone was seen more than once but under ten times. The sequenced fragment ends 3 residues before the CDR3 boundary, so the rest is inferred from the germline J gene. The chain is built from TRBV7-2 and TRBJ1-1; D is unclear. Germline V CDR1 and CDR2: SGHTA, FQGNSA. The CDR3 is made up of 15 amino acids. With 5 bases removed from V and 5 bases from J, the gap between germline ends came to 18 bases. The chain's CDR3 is CASSPRGARNTEAFF. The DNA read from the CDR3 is TGTGCCAGCAGCCCCCGGGGAGCCCGAAATACTGAA.

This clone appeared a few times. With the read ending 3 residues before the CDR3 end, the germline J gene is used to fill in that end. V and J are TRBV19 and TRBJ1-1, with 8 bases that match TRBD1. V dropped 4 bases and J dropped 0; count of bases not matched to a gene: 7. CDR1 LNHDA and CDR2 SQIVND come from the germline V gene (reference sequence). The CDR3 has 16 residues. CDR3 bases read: TGTGCCAGTAGTAGGCAGGGGGCAAATATGAACACTGAA. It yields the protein CASSRQGANMNTE. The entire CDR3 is CASSRQGANMNTEAFF.

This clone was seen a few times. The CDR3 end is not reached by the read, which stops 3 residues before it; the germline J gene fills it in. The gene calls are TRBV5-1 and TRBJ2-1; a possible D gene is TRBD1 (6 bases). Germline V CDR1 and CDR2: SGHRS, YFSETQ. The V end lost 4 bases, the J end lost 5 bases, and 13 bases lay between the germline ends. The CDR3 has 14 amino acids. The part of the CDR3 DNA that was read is TGCGCCAGCAGCCTACAGGGACCCAACAATGAG. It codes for CASSLQGPNNE. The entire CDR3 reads CASSLQGPNNEQFF.

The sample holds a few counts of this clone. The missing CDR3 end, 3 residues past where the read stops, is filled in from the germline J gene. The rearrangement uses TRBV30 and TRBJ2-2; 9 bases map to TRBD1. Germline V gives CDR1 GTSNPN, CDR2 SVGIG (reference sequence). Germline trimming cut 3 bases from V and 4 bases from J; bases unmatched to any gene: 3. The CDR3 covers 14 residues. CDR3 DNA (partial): TGTGCCTGGAGCTTGACAGGGGGCACCGGGGAG. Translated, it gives CAWSLTGGTGE. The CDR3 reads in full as CAWSLTGGTGELFF.

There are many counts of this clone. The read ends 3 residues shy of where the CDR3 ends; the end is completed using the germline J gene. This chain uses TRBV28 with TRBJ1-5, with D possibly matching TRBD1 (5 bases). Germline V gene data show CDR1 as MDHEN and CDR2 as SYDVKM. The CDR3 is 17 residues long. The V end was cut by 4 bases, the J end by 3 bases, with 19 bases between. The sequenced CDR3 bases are TGTGCCAGCAGTTCACATTCAGGGAGGGGAATCAATCAGCCC. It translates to CASSSHSGRGINQP. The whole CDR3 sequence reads CASSSHSGRGINQPQHF.

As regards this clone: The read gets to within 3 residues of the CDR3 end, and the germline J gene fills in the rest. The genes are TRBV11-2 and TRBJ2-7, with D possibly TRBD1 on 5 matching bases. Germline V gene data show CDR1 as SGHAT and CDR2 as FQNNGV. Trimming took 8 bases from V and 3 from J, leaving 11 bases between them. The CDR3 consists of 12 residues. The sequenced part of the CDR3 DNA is TGTGCCAGCCAGCAGGGCCGCTACGAG. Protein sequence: CASQQGRYE. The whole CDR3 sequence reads CASQQGRYEQYF. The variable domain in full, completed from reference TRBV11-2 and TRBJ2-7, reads EAGVAQSPRYKIIEKRQSVAFWCNPISGHATLYWYQQILGQGPKLLIQFQNNGVVDDSQLPKDRFSAERLKGVDSTLKIQPAKLEDSAVYLCASQQGRYEQYFGPGTRLTVT.

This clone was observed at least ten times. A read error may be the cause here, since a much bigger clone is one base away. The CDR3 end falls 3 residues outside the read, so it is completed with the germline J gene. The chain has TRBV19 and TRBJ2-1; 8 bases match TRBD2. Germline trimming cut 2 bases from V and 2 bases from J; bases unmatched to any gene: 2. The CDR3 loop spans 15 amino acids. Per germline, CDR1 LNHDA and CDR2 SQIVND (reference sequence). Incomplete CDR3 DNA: TGTGCCAGTAGTATAAAAGCGGGGGCCTACAATGAG. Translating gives CASSIKAGAYNE. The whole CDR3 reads CASSIKAGAYNEQFF.

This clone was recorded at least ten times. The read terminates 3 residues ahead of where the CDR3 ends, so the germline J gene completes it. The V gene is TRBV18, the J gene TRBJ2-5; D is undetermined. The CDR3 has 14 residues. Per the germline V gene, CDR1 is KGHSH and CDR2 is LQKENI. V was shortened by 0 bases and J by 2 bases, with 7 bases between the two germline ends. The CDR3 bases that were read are TGTGCCAGCTCACCACCCTCAGGTCAAGAGACC. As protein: CASSPPSGQET. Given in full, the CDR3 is CASSPPSGQETQYF.

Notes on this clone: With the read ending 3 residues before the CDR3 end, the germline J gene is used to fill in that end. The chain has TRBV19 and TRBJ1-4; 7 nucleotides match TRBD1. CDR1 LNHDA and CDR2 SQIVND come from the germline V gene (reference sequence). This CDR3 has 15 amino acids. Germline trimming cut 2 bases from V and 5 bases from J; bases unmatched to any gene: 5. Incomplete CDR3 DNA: TGTGCCAGTAGTATATACAGGGGTACAAATGAAAAA. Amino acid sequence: CASSIYRGTNEK. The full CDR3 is CASSIYRGTNEKLFF.